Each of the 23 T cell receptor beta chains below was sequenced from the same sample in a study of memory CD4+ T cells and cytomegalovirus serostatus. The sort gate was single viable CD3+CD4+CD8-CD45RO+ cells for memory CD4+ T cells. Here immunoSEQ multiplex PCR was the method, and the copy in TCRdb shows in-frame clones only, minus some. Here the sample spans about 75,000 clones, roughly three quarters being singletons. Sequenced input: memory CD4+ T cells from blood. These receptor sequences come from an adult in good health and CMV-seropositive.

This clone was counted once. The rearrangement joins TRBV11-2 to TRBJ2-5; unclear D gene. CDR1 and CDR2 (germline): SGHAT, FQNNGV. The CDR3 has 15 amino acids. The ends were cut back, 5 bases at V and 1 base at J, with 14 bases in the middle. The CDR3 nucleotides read TGTGCCAGCAGCACACCTACTGGGATCCAAGAGACCCAGTACTTC. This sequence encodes CASSTPTGIQETQYF.

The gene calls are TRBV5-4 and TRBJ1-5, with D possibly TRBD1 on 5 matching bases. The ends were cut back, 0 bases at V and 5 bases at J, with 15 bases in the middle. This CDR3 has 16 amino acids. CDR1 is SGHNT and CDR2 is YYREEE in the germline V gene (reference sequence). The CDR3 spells CASSLVWGVVDQPQHF. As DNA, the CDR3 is TGTGCCAGCAGCTTGGTCTGGGGCGTTGTCGATCAGCCCCAGCATTTT. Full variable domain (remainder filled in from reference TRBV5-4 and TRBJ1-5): ETGVTQSPTHLIKTRGQQVTLRCSSQSGHNTVSWYQQALGQGPQFIFQYYREEENGRGNFPPRFSGLQFPNYSSELNVNALELDDSALYLCASSLVWGVVDQPQHFGDGTRLSIL.

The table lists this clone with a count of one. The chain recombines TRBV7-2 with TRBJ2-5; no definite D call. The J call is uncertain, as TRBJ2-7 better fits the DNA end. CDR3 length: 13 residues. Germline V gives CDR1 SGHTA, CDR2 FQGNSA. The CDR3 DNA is TGTGCCAGCAGCCCTCGACCCGGGTCCGAGCAGTACTTC. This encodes CASSPRPGSEQYF.

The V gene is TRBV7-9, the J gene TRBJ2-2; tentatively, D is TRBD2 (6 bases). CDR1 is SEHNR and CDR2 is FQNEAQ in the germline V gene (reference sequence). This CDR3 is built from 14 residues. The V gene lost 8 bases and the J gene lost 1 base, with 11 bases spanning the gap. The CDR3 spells CASQLGGNTGELFF. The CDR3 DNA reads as TGTGCCAGCCAGCTCGGGGGGAACACCGGGGAGCTGTTTTTT.

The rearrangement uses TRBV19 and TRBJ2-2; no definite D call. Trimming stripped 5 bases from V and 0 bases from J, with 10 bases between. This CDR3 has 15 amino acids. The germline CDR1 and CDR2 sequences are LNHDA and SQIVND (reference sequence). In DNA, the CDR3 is TGTGCCAGTAGTGCCAGGACGGCGAACACCGGGGAGCTGTTTTTT. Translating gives CASSARTANTGELFF. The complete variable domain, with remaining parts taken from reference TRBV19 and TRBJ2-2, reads DGGITQSPKYLFRKEGQNVTLSCEQNLNHDAMYWYRQDPGQGLRLIYYSQIVNDFQKGDIAEGYSVSREKKESFPLTVTSAQKNPTAFYLCASSARTANTGELFFGEGSRLTVL.

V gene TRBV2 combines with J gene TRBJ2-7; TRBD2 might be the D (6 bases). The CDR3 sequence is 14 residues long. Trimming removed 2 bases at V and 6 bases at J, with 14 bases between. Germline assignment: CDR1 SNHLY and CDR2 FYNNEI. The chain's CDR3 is CASSELQGLSEQYF. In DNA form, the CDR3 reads TGTGCCAGCAGTGAACTCCAGGGACTCTCCGAGCAGTACTTC.

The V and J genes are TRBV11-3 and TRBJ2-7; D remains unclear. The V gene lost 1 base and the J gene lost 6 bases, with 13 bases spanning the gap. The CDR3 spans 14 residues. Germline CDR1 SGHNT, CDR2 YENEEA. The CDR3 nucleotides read TGTGCCAGCAGCTTAGGCGGTATCGCTCGCGAGCAGTACGTC. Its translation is CASSLGGIAREQYV.

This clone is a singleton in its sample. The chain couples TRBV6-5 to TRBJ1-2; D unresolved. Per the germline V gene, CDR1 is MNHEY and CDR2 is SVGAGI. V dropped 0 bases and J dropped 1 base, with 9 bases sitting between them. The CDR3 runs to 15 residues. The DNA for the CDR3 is TGTGCCAGCAGTTACTCCGGCTCCCGTAACTATGGCTACACCTTC. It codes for CASSYSGSRNYGYTF.

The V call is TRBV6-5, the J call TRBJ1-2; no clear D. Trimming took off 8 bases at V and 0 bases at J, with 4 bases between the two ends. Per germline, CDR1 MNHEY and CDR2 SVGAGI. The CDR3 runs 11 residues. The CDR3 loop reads CASRTNYGYTF. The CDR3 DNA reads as TGTGCCAGCCGGACTAACTATGGCTACACCTTC.

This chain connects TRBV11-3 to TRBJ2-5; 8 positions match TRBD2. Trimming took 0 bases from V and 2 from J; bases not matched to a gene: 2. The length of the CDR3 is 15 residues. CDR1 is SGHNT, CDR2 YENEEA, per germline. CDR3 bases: TGTGCCAGCAGCTTAGAGGGCGGGGGGCAAGAGACCCAGTACTTC. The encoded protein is CASSLEGGGQETQYF.

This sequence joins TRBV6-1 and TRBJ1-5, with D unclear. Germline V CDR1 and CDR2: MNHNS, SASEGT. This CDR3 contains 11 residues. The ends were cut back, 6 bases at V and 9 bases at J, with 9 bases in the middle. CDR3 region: CASRVGRPQHF. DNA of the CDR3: TGTGCCAGCAGGGTCGGCCGGCCCCAGCATTTT.

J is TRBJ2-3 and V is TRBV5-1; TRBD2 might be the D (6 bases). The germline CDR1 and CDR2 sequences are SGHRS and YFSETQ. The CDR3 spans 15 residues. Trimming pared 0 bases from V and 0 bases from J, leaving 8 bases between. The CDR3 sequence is CASSLDGGSTDTQYF. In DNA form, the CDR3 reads TGCGCCAGCAGCTTGGACGGGGGTAGCACAGATACGCAGTATTTT.

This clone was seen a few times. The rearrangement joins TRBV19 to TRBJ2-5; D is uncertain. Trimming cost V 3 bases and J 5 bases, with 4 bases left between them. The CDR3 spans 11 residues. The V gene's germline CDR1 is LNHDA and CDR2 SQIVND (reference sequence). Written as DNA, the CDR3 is TGTGCCAGTAGTATTATGGAGACCCAGTACTTC. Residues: CASSIMETQYF.

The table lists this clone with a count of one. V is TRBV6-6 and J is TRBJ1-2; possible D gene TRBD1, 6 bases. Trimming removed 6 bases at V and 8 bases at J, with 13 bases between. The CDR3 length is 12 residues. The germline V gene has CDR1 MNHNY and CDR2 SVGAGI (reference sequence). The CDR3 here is CASSPRTAGYTF. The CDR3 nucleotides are TGTGCCAGCAGCCCTCGGACAGCCGGCTACACCTTC.

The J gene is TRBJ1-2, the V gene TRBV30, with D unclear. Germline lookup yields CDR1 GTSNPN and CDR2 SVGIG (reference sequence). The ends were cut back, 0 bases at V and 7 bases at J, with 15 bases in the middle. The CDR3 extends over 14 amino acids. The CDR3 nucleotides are TGTGCCTGGAGTGTACGTTCGGTGGCTGTTGGCTACACCTTC. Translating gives CAWSVRSVAVGYTF.

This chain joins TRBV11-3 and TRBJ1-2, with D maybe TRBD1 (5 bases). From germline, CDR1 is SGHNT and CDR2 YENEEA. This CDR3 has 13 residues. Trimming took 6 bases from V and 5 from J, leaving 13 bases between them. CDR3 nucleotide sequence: TGTGCCAGCAGTTCACGACAGATTTATGGCTACACCTTC. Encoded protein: CASSSRQIYGYTF.

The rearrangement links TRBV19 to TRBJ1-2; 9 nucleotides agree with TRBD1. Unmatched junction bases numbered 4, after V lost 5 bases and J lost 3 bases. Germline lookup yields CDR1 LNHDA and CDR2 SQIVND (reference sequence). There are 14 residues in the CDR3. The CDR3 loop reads CASSFRQGDYGYTF. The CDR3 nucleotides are TGTGCCAGTAGTTTTCGACAGGGGGACTATGGCTACACCTTC. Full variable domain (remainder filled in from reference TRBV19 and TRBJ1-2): DGGITQSPKYLFRKEGQNVTLSCEQNLNHDAMYWYRQDPGQGLRLIYYSQIVNDFQKGDIAEGYSVSREKKESFPLTVTSAQKNPTAFYLCASSFRQGDYGYTFGSGTRLTVV.

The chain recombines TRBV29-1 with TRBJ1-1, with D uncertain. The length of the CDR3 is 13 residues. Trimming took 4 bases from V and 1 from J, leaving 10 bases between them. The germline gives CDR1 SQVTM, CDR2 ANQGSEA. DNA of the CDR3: TGCAGCGTTGTCCCACACCGGAACACTGAAGCTTTCTTT. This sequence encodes CSVVPHRNTEAFF.

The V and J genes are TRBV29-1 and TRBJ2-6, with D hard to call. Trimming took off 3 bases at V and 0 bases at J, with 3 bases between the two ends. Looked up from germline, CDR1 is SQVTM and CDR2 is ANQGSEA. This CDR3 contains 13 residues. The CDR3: CSVDTSGANVLTF. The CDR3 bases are TGCAGCGTTGACACCTCTGGGGCCAACGTCCTGACTTTC.

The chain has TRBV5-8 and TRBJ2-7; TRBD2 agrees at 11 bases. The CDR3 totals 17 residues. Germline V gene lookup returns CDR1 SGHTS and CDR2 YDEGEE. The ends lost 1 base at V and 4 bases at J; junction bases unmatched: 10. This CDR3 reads CASSLYDGLAGGYEQYF. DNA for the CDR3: TGTGCCAGCAGCTTGTATGACGGGCTAGCGGGGGGTTACGAGCAGTACTTC.

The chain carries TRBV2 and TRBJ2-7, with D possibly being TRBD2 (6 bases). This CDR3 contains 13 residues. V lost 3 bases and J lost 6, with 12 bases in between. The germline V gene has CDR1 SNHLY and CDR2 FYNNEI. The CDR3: CASSENASVEQYV. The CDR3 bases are TGTGCCAGCAGTGAGAACGCTAGCGTCGAGCAGTACGTC.

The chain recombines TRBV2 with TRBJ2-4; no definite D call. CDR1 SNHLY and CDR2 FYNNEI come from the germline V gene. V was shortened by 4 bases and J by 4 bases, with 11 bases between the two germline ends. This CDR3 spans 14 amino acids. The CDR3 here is CASSGTVVKNIQYF. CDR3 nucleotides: TGTGCCAGCAGTGGAACGGTGGTAAAAAACATTCAGTACTTC.

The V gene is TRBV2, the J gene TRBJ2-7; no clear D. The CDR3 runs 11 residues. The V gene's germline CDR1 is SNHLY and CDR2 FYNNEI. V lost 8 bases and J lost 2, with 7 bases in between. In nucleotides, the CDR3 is TGTGCCAGCGGCATTACCTACGAGCAGTACTTC. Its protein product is CASGITYEQYF.